Listed here is a single T cell receptor beta chain. Its antigen remains unidentified. Using a J-beta primer mix together with a sample-barcoded 5' primer, a second PCR was run for about 6 to 11 cycles. Every sample gave at least 2.5 million paired-end reads containing CDR3. TCRdb reprocessed the 5' RACE reads via MiXCR and lists one record per CDR3 protein. The table shows 780,000 or so distinct CDR3 sequences, with roughly 50% occurring only once. These data come from a study of blood T cells in healthy people across ages. Regarding the study as a whole: It was found that TCR beta diversity correlated strongly with the percentage of naive T cells.

The CDR3 has 14 amino acids. In germline, CDR1 is LGHDT, CDR2 YNNKEL (reference sequence). With V trimmed by 1 base and J by 13 bases, 4 bases remained unmatched. This chain connects TRBV3-1 to TRBJ2-4; 13 bases match TRBD2. This TCR came from a man older than 75 in good health. The sequencing input was blood. CDR3 nucleotides: TGTGCCAGCAGCCAAGGCGGACTAGCGGGGGAGCAGTACTTC. Its translation: CASSQGGLAGEQYF.